What follows are 25 T cell receptor beta chains derived from one specimen sequenced in a study of shared clonotypes between healthy human individuals (dated by TCRdb to about 2020). The library was obtained by the immunoSEQ multiplex PCR assay. TCRdb holds this immuneACCESS table with in-frame rearrangements only. Some clones are missing; in checked studies, unresolved V genes explain under half, and the rest has no known cause. The sample records approximately 500,000 clones, more than 65% of which are singletons. The top ten hold approximately 12% of the sample. Sample: PBMCs. These receptors originate from a woman between 40 and 55 years old in good health. Some clones in this sample may be carry-over from other donors' samples.

This clone was detected only once. Other DNA sequences in this sample translate to the same CDR3. This rearrangement joins TRBV7-2 to TRBJ2-5; 7 bases fit TRBD1. The J call may be in error: the DNA end matches TRBJ2-7 better. The germline V gene has CDR1 SGHTA and CDR2 FQGNSA. There are 16 residues in the CDR3. CDR3 DNA: TGTGCCAGCAGCTTACCACGGGACAGCAGGGCCTACGAGCAGTACTTC. The encoded protein is CASSLPRDSRAYEQYF.

This clone was counted a few times. This chain uses TRBV15 with TRBJ2-5, with D possibly being TRBD1 (5 bases). The end of the DNA aligns better with TRBJ2-7, so the J call may be wrong. The CDR3 covers 13 residues. The germline V gene has CDR1 LNHNV and CDR2 YYDKDF (reference sequence). The CDR3 sequence: CATSRDTTYEQYF. The DNA for the CDR3 is TGTGCCACCAGCAGGGACACTACCTACGAGCAGTACTTC.

The chain links TRBV28 to TRBJ2-7; 12 positions agree with TRBD1. The CDR3 has 15 amino acids. From germline, CDR1 is MDHEN and CDR2 SYDVKM. V shed 4 bases and J 6 bases; nucleotides not matched to a gene: 7. The CDR3 bases are TGTGCCAGCAGTTCCGCCGGGACAGGGGGCGGCGAGCAGTACTTC. Residues: CASSSAGTGGGEQYF.

The chain has TRBV11-2 and TRBJ1-1; 7 nucleotides match TRBD1. Germline loops: CDR1 SGHAT, CDR2 FQNNGV. With 3 bases clipped from V and 3 bases from J, the junction kept 1 base outside the gene matches. The CDR3 is made up of 13 amino acids. The CDR3 bases are TGTGCCAGCAGCTTTCAGGGGGACACTGAAGCTTTCTTT. Translating it yields CASSFQGDTEAFF.

The chain couples TRBV28 to TRBJ1-1; no clear D gene. From germline, CDR1 is MDHEN and CDR2 SYDVKM. CDR3 length: 16 amino acids. Trimming cost V 9 bases and J 0 bases, with 20 bases left between them. CDR3: CASIRDQLEMNTEAFF. Here the CDR3 DNA reads TGTGCCAGTATTCGCGATCAGTTAGAAATGAACACTGAAGCTTTCTTT. Full variable domain (missing parts from reference TRBV28 and TRBJ1-1): DVKVTQSSRYLVKRTGEKVFLECVQDMDHENMFWYRQDPGLGLRLIYFSYDVKMKEKGDIPEGYSVSREKKERFSLILESASTNQTSMYLCASIRDQLEMNTEAFFGQGTRLTVV.

V gene TRBV5-1 combines with J gene TRBJ2-7, with D perhaps matching TRBD1 (7 bases). The germline V gene encodes CDR1 SGHRS and CDR2 YFSETQ. Trimming pared 4 bases from V and 5 bases from J, leaving 22 bases between. The CDR3 spans 16 residues. The DNA for the CDR3 is TGCGCCAGCAGCAGGTCGGGGGCAGGGGGTATCGACGAGCAGTACTTC. Protein sequence: CASSRSGAGGIDEQYF.

The gene calls are TRBV28 and TRBJ1-1; no clear D gene. V was trimmed by 3 bases and J by 7 bases, leaving 18 bases between them. This CDR3 contains 15 residues. Germline V gives CDR1 MDHEN, CDR2 SYDVKM. The CDR3 sequence: CASSLGGGQHDEAFF. As DNA, the CDR3 is TGTGCCAGCAGTTTGGGTGGAGGGCAACATGATGAAGCTTTCTTT.

This sequence joins TRBV2 and TRBJ2-5; TRBD1 aligns across 9 bases. The CDR3 has 15 amino acids. Germline-derived CDR1 and CDR2 are SNHLY and FYNNEI. J gave up 9 bases and V 6 bases, and 14 bases lay outside the gene matches. The CDR3 DNA is TGTGCCAGCAGCCAAGGACAGGGGCCCCTGGGGGCCCAGTACTTC. Its translation: CASSQGQGPLGAQYF. The variable domain in full, completed from reference TRBV2 and TRBJ2-5, reads EPEVTQTPSHQVTQMGQEVILRCVPISNHLYFYWYRQILGQKVEFLVSFYNNEISEKSEIFDDQFSVERPDGSNFTLKIRSTKLEDSAMYFCASSQGQGPLGAQYFGPGTRLLVL.

The chain uses TRBV13 and TRBJ1-2; no clear D. The V and J ends lost 4 bases and 0 bases respectively, with 9 bases between them. Germline CDR1 PRHDT, CDR2 FYEKMQ (reference sequence). The CDR3 spans 14 residues. The CDR3 bases are TGTGCCAGCAGCTCGACGGAAGCTAACTATGGCTACACCTTC. This codes for CASSSTEANYGYTF. Full variable domain (rest looked up from reference TRBV13 and TRBJ1-2): AAGVIQSPRHLIKEKRETATLKCYPIPRHDTVYWYQQGPGQDPQFLISFYEKMQSDKGSIPDRFSAQQFSDYHSELNMSSLELGDSALYFCASSSTEANYGYTFGSGTRLTVV.

In this sample, this clone turned up a few times. V is TRBV2 and J is TRBJ2-1, with TRBD1 matching over 9 bases. The CDR3 totals 16 residues. Germline lookup yields CDR1 SNHLY and CDR2 FYNNEI. With V trimmed by 2 bases and J by 3 bases, 5 bases remained unmatched. The CDR3 spells CASSESGTGLYNEQFF. The DNA of the CDR3 is TGTGCCAGCAGTGAAAGCGGGACAGGGCTCTACAATGAGCAGTTCTTC.

A word on this clone: A read error is possible here, since a much larger clone lies one base away. This chain connects TRBV7-2 to TRBJ2-5; D may be TRBD2 (5 bases). The CDR3 covers 15 residues. Trimming removed 1 base at V and 4 bases at J, with 13 bases between. Per germline, CDR1 SGHTA and CDR2 FQGNSA. CDR3 region: CASSLGVVGVETQYF. DNA of the CDR3: TGTGCCAGCAGCTTAGGGGTAGTGGGAGTAGAGACCCAGTACTTC.

This clone occurred once. This probably arose from a read error, given a far larger clone one base away. The J gene is TRBJ1-2, the V gene TRBV4-3; no firm D call. V gave up 4 bases and J gave up 1 base, with 16 bases separating them. Germline V gene sequence: CDR1 LGHNA, CDR2 YSLEER. The CDR3 is 16 residues long. CDR3 bases: TGCGCCAGCAGCCCGAATAGGGCAGCCTATAACTATGGCTACACCTTC. It translates to CASSPNRAAYNYGYTF.

V and J are TRBV5-1 and TRBJ2-7; D not resolved. CDR1 and CDR2 (germline): SGHRS, YFSETQ. There are 17 residues in the CDR3. V dropped 4 bases and J dropped 3 bases, with 23 bases sitting between them. This CDR3 is CASSPSGRSQSLYEQYF. In nucleotides, the CDR3 is TGCGCCAGCAGCCCATCCGGACGGTCCCAAAGTCTCTACGAGCAGTACTTC. Looking up the rest from reference TRBV5-1 and TRBJ2-7 gives the full variable domain: KAGVTQTPRYLIKTRGQQVTLSCSPISGHRSVSWYQQTPGQGLQFLFEYFSETQRNKGNFPGRFSGRQFSNSRSEMNVSTLELGDSALYLCASSPSGRSQSLYEQYFGPGTRLTVT.

The V gene is TRBV9, the J gene TRBJ2-3, with D perhaps matching TRBD1 (6 bases). Looked up from germline, CDR1 is SGDLS and CDR2 is YYNGEE. V gave up 3 bases and J gave up 3 bases, with 11 bases separating them. CDR3 size: 14 residues. The CDR3: CASSAITGTDTQYF. CDR3 nucleotides: TGTGCCAGCAGCGCGATTACAGGGACAGATACGCAGTATTTT.

The V and J genes are TRBV29-1 and TRBJ2-1; TRBD2 aligns across 15 bases. Germline V lookup: CDR1 SQVTM, CDR2 ANQGSEA. The V segment lost 6 bases and the J segment 5 bases; nucleotides outside the gene matches: 5. The CDR3 extends over 15 amino acids. The CDR3 DNA sequence: TGCAGCGTCGGACTAGCGGGAGGGAGGGACAATGAGCAGTTCTTC. Translation gives CSVGLAGGRDNEQFF.

Details on this clone: One base separates it from a far larger clone, so it is likely a read error. V gene TRBV30 combines with J gene TRBJ1-2; 11 bases map to TRBD1. Germline V gene sequence: CDR1 GTSNPN, CDR2 SVGIG (reference sequence). This CDR3 comprises 14 residues. Here the CDR3 DNA reads TGTGACTGGACCCGGACAGGGGGCGACTATGGCTACACCTTC. It specifies CDWTRTGGDYGYTF.

This chain links TRBV7-9 with TRBJ2-6, with TRBD1 matching over 8 bases. The germline CDR1 and CDR2 sequences are SEHNR and FQNEAQ (reference sequence). The CDR3 runs 18 residues. With 0 bases clipped from V and 3 bases from J, the junction kept 7 bases outside the gene matches. CDR3 sequence reads: CASSLARGHTDGANVLTF. In DNA, the CDR3 is TGTGCCAGCAGCTTAGCCAGGGGGCATACGGATGGGGCCAACGTCCTGACTTTC. Full variable domain (missing parts from reference TRBV7-9 and TRBJ2-6): DTGVSQNPRHKITKRGQNVTFRCDPISEHNRLYWYRQTLGQGPEFLTYFQNEAQLEKSRLLSDRFSAERPKGSFSTLEIQRTEQGDSAMYLCASSLARGHTDGANVLTFGAGSRLTVL.

A remark on this clone: The sample contains more than one DNA sequence encoding this CDR3. This chain links TRBV7-3 with TRBJ2-7; D might be TRBD1 or TRBD2, each matching 5 bases. Trimming removed 4 bases at V and 4 bases at J, with 11 bases between. Germline V gives CDR1 SGHTA, CDR2 FQGTGA. The CDR3 has 13 amino acids. Here the CDR3 DNA reads TGTGCCAGCAGCTCGGGACCCGGATACGAGCAGTACTTC. Translated: CASSSGPGYEQYF.

V is TRBV19 and J is TRBJ2-6, with D perhaps being TRBD1 or TRBD2 (5 bases each). Trimming cost V 6 bases and J 0 bases, with 15 bases left between them. CDR3 size: 17 residues. Germline CDR1 LNHDA, CDR2 SQIVND (reference sequence). In DNA, the CDR3 is TGTGCCAGTAGCACCCCCTTCGGGGCCTCTGGGGCCAACGTCCTGACTTTC. This codes for CASSTPFGASGANVLTF.

Note on this clone: A read error is likely here: a far larger clone is one base away. The rearrangement uses TRBV2 and TRBJ2-1; TRBD1 aligns across 9 bases. Looked up from germline, CDR1 is SNHLY and CDR2 is FYNNEI. This CDR3 is 13 amino acids long. Losses at the gene ends were 6 bases for V and 9 bases for J; bases not matched to a gene: 6. The CDR3 bases are TGTGCCAGCAGATGGGACAGGGTGGGTGAGCAGTTCTTC. Encoded protein: CASRWDRVGEQFF.

This chain links TRBV7-2 with TRBJ1-1; 8 positions agree with TRBD1. This CDR3 comprises 13 residues. Per the germline V gene, CDR1 is SGHTA and CDR2 is FQGNSA. The V segment lost 6 bases and the J segment 4 bases; nucleotides outside the gene matches: 4. CDR3 coding DNA: TGTGCCAGCAGGGTAACAGGGGGCACTGAAGCTTTCTTT. Translating gives CASRVTGGTEAFF.

The chain recombines TRBV2 with TRBJ1-1, with D unresolved. Germline values: CDR1 SNHLY, CDR2 FYNNEI. The CDR3 has 12 amino acids. Trimming shortened V by 5 bases and J by 7 bases, and 11 bases separated the two germline ends. CDR3 amino acids: CASSWTGFEAFF. CDR3 coding DNA: TGTGCCAGCAGTTGGACGGGTTTTGAAGCTTTCTTT.

With regard to this clone: It may be a read error: a sequence one base away is much more abundant. V and J are TRBV7-7 and TRBJ2-1, with 8 bases lining up with TRBD2. CDR1 is SSHAT, CDR2 FNYEAQ, per germline (reference sequence). The CDR3 has 16 amino acids. The CDR3 loop reads CASSPTSAGVWNEQFF. In DNA, the CDR3 is TGTGCTAGCAGCCCTACCTCAGCGGGAGTTTGGAATGAGCAGTTCTTC.

Of note for this clone: A single base is all that separates this from a far larger clone, so a read error is likely. The chain has TRBV19 and TRBJ1-5; D not resolved. CDR1 and CDR2 from the germline V gene are LNHDA and SQIVND (reference sequence). The CDR3 is made up of 13 amino acids. V gave up 5 bases and J gave up 7 bases, with 12 bases separating them. CDR3 loop: CASSEVRRQPQHF. The CDR3 DNA is TGTGCCAGTAGTGAGGTCCGAAGGCAGCCCCAGCATTTT.

This clone was counted only a few times. The chain uses TRBV19 and TRBJ2-4; unclear D gene. CDR1 is LNHDA, CDR2 SQIVND, per germline (reference sequence). The CDR3 totals 12 residues. Trimming shortened V by 8 bases and J by 8 bases, and 13 bases separated the two germline ends. The CDR3 here is CASGNRVDIQYF. DNA of the CDR3: TGTGCCAGTGGGAATCGGGTAGACATTCAGTACTTC.